The source of this TCR beta chain is a study of PD-1 blockade in classical Hodgkin lymphoma. Every one of the patients relapsed after autologous stem cell transplantation (brentuximab vedotin exposure was variable). Trimming took 0 bases from V and 5 from J, leaving 5 bases between them. The V gene's germline CDR1 is SGHRS and CDR2 YFSETQ. The CDR3 is 13 residues long. Sequencing used immunoSEQ multiplex PCR; TCRdb keeps in-frame clones, though not all of them. This table has 80,000 to 100,000 clones, 81% appearing once. The chain combines TRBV5-1 with TRBJ2-2, with D perhaps TRBD2 (5 bases). The receptor comes from a human donor with classical Hodgkin lymphoma. The material sequenced was peripheral blood mononuclear cells (PBMCs), taken before the second cycle of nivolumab. CDR3 in amino acids: CASSLAGTGELFF. CDR3 nucleotide sequence: TGCGCCAGCAGCTTGGCGGGGACCGGGGAGCTGTTTTTT.